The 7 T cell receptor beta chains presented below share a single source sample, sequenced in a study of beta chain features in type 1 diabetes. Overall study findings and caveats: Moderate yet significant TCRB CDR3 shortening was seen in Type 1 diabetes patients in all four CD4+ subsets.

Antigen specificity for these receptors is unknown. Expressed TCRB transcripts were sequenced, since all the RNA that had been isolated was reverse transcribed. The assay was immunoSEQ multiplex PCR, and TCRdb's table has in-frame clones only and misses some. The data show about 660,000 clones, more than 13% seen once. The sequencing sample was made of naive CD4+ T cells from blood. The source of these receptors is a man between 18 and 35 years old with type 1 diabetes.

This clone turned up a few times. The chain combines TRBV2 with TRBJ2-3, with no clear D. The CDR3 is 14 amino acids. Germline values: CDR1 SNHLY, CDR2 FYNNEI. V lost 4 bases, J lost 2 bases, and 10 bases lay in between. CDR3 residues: CASSGGSPTDTQYF. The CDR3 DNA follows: TGTGCCAGCAGTGGTGGCTCGCCCACAGATACGCAGTATTTT. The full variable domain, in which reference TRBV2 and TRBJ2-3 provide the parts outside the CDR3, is EPEVTQTPSHQVTQMGQEVILRCVPISNHLYFYWYRQILGQKVEFLVSFYNNEISEKSEIFDDQFSVERPDGSNFTLKIRSTKLEDSAMYFCASSGGSPTDTQYFGPGTRLTVL.

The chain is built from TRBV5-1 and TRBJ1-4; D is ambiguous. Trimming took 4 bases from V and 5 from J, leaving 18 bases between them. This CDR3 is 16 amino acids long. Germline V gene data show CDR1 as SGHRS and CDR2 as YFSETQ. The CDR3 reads CASSRPDGTLNEKLFF. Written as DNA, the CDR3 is TGCGCCAGCAGCCGCCCGGACGGAACCCTGAATGAAAAACTGTTTTTT.

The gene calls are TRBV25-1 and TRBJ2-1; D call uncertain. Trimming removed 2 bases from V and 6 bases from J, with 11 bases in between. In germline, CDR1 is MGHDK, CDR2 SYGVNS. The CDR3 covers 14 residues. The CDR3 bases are TGTGCCAGCAGTGAAGGTCCCCATCCCAATGAGCAGTTCTTC. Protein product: CASSEGPHPNEQFF.

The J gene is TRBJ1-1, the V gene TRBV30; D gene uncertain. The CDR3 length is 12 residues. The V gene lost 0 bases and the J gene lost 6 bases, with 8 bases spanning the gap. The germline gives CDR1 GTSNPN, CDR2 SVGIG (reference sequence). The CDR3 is CAWSVRWAEAFF. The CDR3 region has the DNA TGTGCCTGGAGTGTACGGTGGGCTGAAGCTTTCTTT. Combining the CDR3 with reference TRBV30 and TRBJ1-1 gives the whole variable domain SQTIHQWPATLVQPVGSPLSLECTVEGTSNPNLYWYRQAAGRGLQLLFYSVGIGQISSEVPQNLSASRPQDRQFILSSKKLLLSDSGFYLCAWSVRWAEAFFGQGTRLTVV.

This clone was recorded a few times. CDR3 DNA: TGCGCCAGCAGCTTGGGGCAGACAGCAGTCCACGGGGAGCTGTTTTTT. Encoded protein: CASSLGQTAVHGELFF. The chain is built from TRBV5-1 and TRBJ2-2; tentatively, D is TRBD1 (5 bases). Germline values: CDR1 SGHRS, CDR2 YFSETQ. There are 16 residues in the CDR3. V lost 0 bases to trimming and J lost 7 bases, with 16 bases between them.

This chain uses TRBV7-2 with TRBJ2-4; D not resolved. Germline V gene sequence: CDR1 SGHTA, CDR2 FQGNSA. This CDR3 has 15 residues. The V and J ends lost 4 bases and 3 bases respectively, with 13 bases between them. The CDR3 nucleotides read TGTGCCAGCAGCTCGCCCCAAGGGTACAAAAACATTCAGTACTTC. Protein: CASSSPQGYKNIQYF.

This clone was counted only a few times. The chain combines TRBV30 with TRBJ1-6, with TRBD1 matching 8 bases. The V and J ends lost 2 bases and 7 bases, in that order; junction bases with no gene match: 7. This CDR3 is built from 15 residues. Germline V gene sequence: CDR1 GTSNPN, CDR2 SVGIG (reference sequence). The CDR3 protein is CAWSPRTGWNSPLHF. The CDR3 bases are TGTGCCTGGAGTCCACGGACAGGGTGGAATTCACCCCTCCACTTT. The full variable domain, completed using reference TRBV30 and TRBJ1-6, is SQTIHQWPATLVQPVGSPLSLECTVEGTSNPNLYWYRQAAGRGLQLLFYSVGIGQISSEVPQNLSASRPQDRQFILSSKKLLLSDSGFYLCAWSPRTGWNSPLHFGNGTRLTVT.